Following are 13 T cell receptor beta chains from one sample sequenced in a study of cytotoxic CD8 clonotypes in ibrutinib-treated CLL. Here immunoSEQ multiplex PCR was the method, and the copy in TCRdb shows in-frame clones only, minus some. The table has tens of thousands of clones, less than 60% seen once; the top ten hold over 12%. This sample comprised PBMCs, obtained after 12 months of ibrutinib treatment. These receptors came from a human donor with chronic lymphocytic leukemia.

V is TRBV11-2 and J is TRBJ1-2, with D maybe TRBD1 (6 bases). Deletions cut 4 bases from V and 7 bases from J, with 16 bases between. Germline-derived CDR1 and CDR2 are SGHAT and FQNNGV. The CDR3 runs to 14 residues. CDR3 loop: CASSYGGTRSGYTF. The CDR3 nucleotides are TGTGCCAGCAGCTACGGAGGGACACGGAGTGGCTACACCTTC. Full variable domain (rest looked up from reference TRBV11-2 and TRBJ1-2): EAGVAQSPRYKIIEKRQSVAFWCNPISGHATLYWYQQILGQGPKLLIQFQNNGVVDDSQLPKDRFSAERLKGVDSTLKIQPAKLEDSAVYLCASSYGGTRSGYTFGSGTRLTVV.

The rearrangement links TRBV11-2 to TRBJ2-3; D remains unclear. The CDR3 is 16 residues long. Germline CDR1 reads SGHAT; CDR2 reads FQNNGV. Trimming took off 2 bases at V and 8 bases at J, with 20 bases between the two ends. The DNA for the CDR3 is TGTGCCAGCAGCTTACCCCGGCCGTGGGGATATGGTACGCAGTATTTT. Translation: CASSLPRPWGYGTQYF.

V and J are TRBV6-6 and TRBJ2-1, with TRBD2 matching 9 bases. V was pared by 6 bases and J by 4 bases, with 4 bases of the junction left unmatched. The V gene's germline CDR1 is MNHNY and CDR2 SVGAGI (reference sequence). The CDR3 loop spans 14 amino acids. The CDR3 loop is CASRPSGTYNEQFF. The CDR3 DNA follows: TGTGCCAGCAGACCTAGCGGGACATACAATGAGCAGTTCTTC.

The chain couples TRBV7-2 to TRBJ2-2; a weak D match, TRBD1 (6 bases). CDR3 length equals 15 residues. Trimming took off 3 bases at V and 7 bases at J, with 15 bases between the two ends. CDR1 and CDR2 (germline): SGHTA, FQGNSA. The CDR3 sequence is CASSFGGWAGGELFF. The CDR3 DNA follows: TGTGCCAGCAGCTTTGGGGGCTGGGCCGGCGGGGAGCTGTTTTTT. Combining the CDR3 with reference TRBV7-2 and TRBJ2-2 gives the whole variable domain GAGVSQSPSNKVTEKGKDVELRCDPISGHTALYWYRQSLGQGLEFLIYFQGNSAPDKSGLPSDRFSAERTGGSVSTLTIQRTQQEDSAVYLCASSFGGWAGGELFFGEGSRLTVL.

CDR3 residues: CASSPAWNTGELFF. The CDR3 region has the DNA TGTGCCAGCAGCCCAGCATGGAACACCGGGGAGCTGTTTTTT. V and J are TRBV11-1 and TRBJ2-2, with D unresolved. CDR3 size: 14 residues. The germline V gene encodes CDR1 SGHAT and CDR2 FQDESV (reference sequence). Trimming removed 5 bases at V and 1 base at J, with 8 bases between.

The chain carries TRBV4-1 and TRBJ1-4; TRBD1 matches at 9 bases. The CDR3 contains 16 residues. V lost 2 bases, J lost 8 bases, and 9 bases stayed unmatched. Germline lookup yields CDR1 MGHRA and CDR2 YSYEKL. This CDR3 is CASSQKIRTGDEKLFF. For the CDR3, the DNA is TGCGCCAGCAGCCAAAAAATTCGGACAGGGGACGAAAAACTGTTTTTT.

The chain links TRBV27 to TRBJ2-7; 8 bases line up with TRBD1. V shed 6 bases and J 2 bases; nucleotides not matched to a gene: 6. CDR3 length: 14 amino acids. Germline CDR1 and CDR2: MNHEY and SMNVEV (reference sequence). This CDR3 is CASSNRGFTYEQYF. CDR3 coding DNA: TGTGCCAGCAGCAACAGGGGGTTTACCTACGAGCAGTACTTC.

CDR3 bases: TGTGCCAGCAGTCAGGGACAGGGATATTCACCCCTCCACTTT. This sequence encodes CASSQGQGYSPLHF. This chain joins TRBV13 and TRBJ1-6, with 9 nucleotides matching TRBD1. V shed 6 bases, J shed 8 bases, and the junction held 5 bases outside the gene matches. This CDR3 spans 14 amino acids. Germline values: CDR1 PRHDT, CDR2 FYEKMQ (reference sequence). The variable domain in full, completed from reference TRBV13 and TRBJ1-6, reads AAGVIQSPRHLIKEKRETATLKCYPIPRHDTVYWYQQGPGQDPQFLISFYEKMQSDKGSIPDRFSAQQFSDYHSELNMSSLELGDSALYFCASSQGQGYSPLHFGNGTRLTVT.

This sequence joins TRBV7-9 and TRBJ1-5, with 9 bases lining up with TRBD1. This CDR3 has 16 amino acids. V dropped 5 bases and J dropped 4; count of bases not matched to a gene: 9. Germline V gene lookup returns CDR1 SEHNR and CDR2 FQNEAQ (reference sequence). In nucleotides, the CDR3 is TGTGCCAGCAGCCAAAACTTCGGGACAGGGAATCAGCCCCAGCATTTT. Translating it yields CASSQNFGTGNQPQHF.

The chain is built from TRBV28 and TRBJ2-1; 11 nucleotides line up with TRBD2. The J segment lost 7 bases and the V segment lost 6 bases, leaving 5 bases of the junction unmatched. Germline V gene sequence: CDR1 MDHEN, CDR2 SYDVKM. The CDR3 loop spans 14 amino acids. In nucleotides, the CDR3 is TGTGCCAGCAGAATAGCGGGGGGGAGGAATGAGCAGTTCTTC. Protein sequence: CASRIAGGRNEQFF.

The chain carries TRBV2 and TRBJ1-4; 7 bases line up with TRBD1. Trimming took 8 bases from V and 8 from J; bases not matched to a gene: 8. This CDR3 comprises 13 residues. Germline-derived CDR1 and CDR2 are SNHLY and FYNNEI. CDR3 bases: TGTGCCAGCGGGGACAGTAGGACCGAAAAACTGTTTTTT. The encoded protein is CASGDSRTEKLFF.

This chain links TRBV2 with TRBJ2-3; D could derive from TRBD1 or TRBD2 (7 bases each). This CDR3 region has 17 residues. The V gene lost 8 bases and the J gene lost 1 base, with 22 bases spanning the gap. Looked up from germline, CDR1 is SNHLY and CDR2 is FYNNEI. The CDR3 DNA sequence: TGTGCCAGCCTTCCCCCCAGGGGGGGCATGGGCACAGATACGCAGTATTTT. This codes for CASLPPRGGMGTDTQYF.

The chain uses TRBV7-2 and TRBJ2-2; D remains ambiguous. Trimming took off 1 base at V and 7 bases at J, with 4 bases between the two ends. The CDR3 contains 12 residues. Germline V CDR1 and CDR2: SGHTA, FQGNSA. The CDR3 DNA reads TGTGCCAGCAGCTTAGGCGTCGGGGAGCTGTTTTTT. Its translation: CASSLGVGELFF.